Detailed here is one TCR beta chain. Each donor was healthy, and each was a bone marrow donor. The data stem from a study of cytomegalovirus exposure and HLA in healthy donors. As for the study in general: Unique TCR beta sequences numbering fewer than 130 million came from about 179 million T cells in an earlier analysis.

Primers included in the PCR were 60 Vbeta and 13 Jbeta primers. This table comes from immunoSEQ multiplex PCR, and its TCRdb copy is limited to in-frame clones, with some not included. Here the sample spans 150,000 to 200,000 clones, around 87% being singletons. The receptor was derived from a woman younger than 30 in good health and CMV-seronegative. Sample: PBMCs.

The CDR3, as DNA: TGTGCCAGTAGTCAGGTCCTCTCTGGGGCCAACGTCCTGACTTTC. Encoded protein: CASSQVLSGANVLTF. The rearrangement links TRBV19 to TRBJ2-6; no clear D gene. The germline V gene encodes CDR1 LNHDA and CDR2 SQIVND (reference sequence). V was trimmed by 5 bases and J by 0 bases, leaving 8 bases between them. The CDR3 is 15 residues long.